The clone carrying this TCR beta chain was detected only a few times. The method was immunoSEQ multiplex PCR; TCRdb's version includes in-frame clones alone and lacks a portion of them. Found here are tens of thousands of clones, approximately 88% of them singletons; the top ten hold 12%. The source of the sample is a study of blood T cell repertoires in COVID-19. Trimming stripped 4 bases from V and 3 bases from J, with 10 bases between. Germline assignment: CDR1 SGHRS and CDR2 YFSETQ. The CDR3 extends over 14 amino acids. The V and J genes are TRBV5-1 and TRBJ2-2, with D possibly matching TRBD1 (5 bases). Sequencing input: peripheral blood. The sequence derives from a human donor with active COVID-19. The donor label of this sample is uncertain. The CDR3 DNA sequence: TGCGCCAGCAGCATACAGGTAGACACCGGGGAGCTGTTTTTT. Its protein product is CASSIQVDTGELFF.